A single sample gave rise to the 26 T cell receptor beta chains below, sequenced in a study of blood T cell repertoires in COVID-19. This table comes from immunoSEQ multiplex PCR, and its TCRdb copy is limited to in-frame clones, with some not included. The sample holds around 85,000 clones, roughly 85% seen once. Sequencing input: peripheral blood. The receptor source for this set is a man aged 55 to 70 with acute or convalescent COVID-19.

The chain has TRBV5-6 and TRBJ1-3; D is uncertain. Between the trimmed V and J ends, which lost 7 bases and 4 bases, there was a span of 18 bases. Germline lookup yields CDR1 SGHDT and CDR2 YYEEEE. The CDR3 consists of 15 residues. Written as DNA, the CDR3 is TGTGCCAGCGCTCATCTTATAACTCTGGGAAACACCATATATTTT. This codes for CASAHLITLGNTIYF. Complete variable domain (other parts from reference TRBV5-6 and TRBJ1-3): DAGVTQSPTHLIKTRGQQVTLRCSPKSGHDTVSWYQQALGQGPQFIFQYYEEEERQRGNFPDRFSGHQFPNYSSELNVNALLLGDSALYLCASAHLITLGNTIYFGEGSWLTVV.

The chain carries TRBV7-9 and TRBJ2-3, with a weak D call TRBD2 (5 bases). Germline CDR1 and CDR2: SEHNR and FQNEAQ (reference sequence). The CDR3 covers 13 residues. V was pared by 5 bases and J by 1 base, with 7 bases between. The CDR3 coding sequence is TGTGCCAGCAGCCGTAGCGGCACAGATACGCAGTATTTT. Protein: CASSRSGTDTQYF. The complete variable domain, with remaining parts taken from reference TRBV7-9 and TRBJ2-3, reads DTGVSQNPRHKITKRGQNVTFRCDPISEHNRLYWYRQTLGQGPEFLTYFQNEAQLEKSRLLSDRFSAERPKGSFSTLEIQRTEQGDSAMYLCASSRSGTDTQYFGPGTRLTVL.

This clone was observed a few times. The chain joins TRBV5-4 to TRBJ2-2; TRBD2 agrees at 7 bases. V dropped 1 base and J dropped 5; count of bases not matched to a gene: 5. The CDR3 totals 15 residues. In germline, CDR1 is SGHNT, CDR2 YYREEE (reference sequence). CDR3 DNA: TGTGCCAGCAGCTTGATCAGGGAGGGTACCGGGGAGCTGTTTTTT. Its translation is CASSLIREGTGELFF.

The V and J genes are TRBV12-2 and TRBJ2-7; the tabulated D call, TRBD2, remains unverified against the DNA. TRBV12-2 is a known pseudogene. The CDR3 is 16 residues long. The CDR3 DNA sequence: TGTGCAAGTCGCTTAGCGGCTAGCGGGGGACTATACGAGCAGTACTTC. Encoded protein: CASRLAASGGLYEQYF.

This chain joins TRBV7-6 and TRBJ1-4; TRBD1 aligns across 9 bases. The CDR3 length is 16 residues. Germline trimming cut 5 bases from V and 5 bases from J; bases unmatched to any gene: 9. The germline gives CDR1 SGHVS, CDR2 FNYEAQ. The CDR3 bases are TGTGCCAGCAGCCCACTCACCGGGACAGGGAATGAAAAACTGTTTTTT. As protein: CASSPLTGTGNEKLFF.

This clone was picked up a small number of times. The chain is built from TRBV18 and TRBJ2-7; possible D gene TRBD1, 5 bases. The CDR3 sequence is 13 residues long. Germline lookup yields CDR1 KGHSH and CDR2 LQKENI. With 4 bases removed from V and 3 bases from J, the gap between germline ends came to 10 bases. CDR3 amino acids: CASSLTRDYEQYF. The CDR3 DNA reads TGTGCCAGCTCACTTACCAGGGACTACGAGCAGTACTTC. Full variable domain (remainder filled in from reference TRBV18 and TRBJ2-7): NAGVMQNPRHLVRRRGQEARLRCSPMKGHSHVYWYRQLPEEGLKFMVYLQKENIIDESGMPKERFSAEFPKEGPSILRIQQVVRGDSAAYFCASSLTRDYEQYFGPGTRLTVT.

The rearrangement joins TRBV7-9 to TRBJ1-2, with D possibly matching TRBD1 (6 bases). Germline-derived CDR1 and CDR2 are SEHNR and FQNEAQ (reference sequence). Trimming cost V 6 bases and J 4 bases, with 15 bases left between them. This CDR3 contains 14 residues. CDR3 bases: TGTGCCAGCAGGGACAGATCACTTACCTATGGCTACACCTTC. Translation gives CASRDRSLTYGYTF.

V usage is TRBV19 and J usage is TRBJ1-5, with a possible D match to TRBD1 (6 bases). The CDR3 totals 13 residues. V was clipped by 7 bases and J by 4 bases, with 11 bases between them. Germline CDR1 and CDR2: LNHDA and SQIVND (reference sequence). CDR3 amino acids: CASNNRGNQPQHF. CDR3 coding DNA: TGTGCCAGTAATAATAGGGGGAATCAGCCCCAGCATTTT. The whole variable domain, remainder taken from reference TRBV19 and TRBJ1-5, is DGGITQSPKYLFRKEGQNVTLSCEQNLNHDAMYWYRQDPGQGLRLIYYSQIVNDFQKGDIAEGYSVSREKKESFPLTVTSAQKNPTAFYLCASNNRGNQPQHFGDGTRLSIL.

V gene TRBV2 combines with J gene TRBJ1-5; D may be TRBD1 (6 bases). Germline values: CDR1 SNHLY, CDR2 FYNNEI. This CDR3 has 14 residues. V was clipped by 6 bases and J by 6 bases, with 15 bases between them. The CDR3 reads CASSLKQGSQPQHF. The CDR3 DNA follows: TGTGCCAGCAGCCTGAAACAGGGTAGTCAGCCCCAGCATTTT. The variable domain in full, with the rest retrieved from reference TRBV2 and TRBJ1-5, is EPEVTQTPSHQVTQMGQEVILRCVPISNHLYFYWYRQILGQKVEFLVSFYNNEISEKSEIFDDQFSVERPDGSNFTLKIRSTKLEDSAMYFCASSLKQGSQPQHFGDGTRLSIL.

The chain couples TRBV4-3 to TRBJ1-5; tentative D call: TRBD1 (6 bases). The CDR3 spans 17 residues. Trimming took off 0 bases at V and 0 bases at J, with 12 bases between the two ends. Germline V lookup: CDR1 LGHNA, CDR2 YSLEER. CDR3 coding DNA: TGCGCCAGCAGCCAAGAACCAGACAGGAATAGCAATCAGCCCCAGCATTTT. Encoded protein: CASSQEPDRNSNQPQHF.

This clone was counted between two and nine times. The chain uses TRBV11-2 and TRBJ1-1; D gene unclear. Germline lookup yields CDR1 SGHAT and CDR2 FQNNGV. Deletions cut 2 bases from V and 0 bases from J, with 16 bases between. The CDR3 totals 17 residues. This CDR3 is CASSLMAGTTVNTEAFF. Here the CDR3 DNA reads TGTGCCAGCAGCTTAATGGCGGGTACCACGGTGAACACTGAAGCTTTCTTT. Based on the CDR3 plus reference TRBV11-2 and TRBJ1-1, the full variable domain is EAGVAQSPRYKIIEKRQSVAFWCNPISGHATLYWYQQILGQGPKLLIQFQNNGVVDDSQLPKDRFSAERLKGVDSTLKIQPAKLEDSAVYLCASSLMAGTTVNTEAFFGQGTRLTVV.

Regarding this clone: This specimen includes other DNA sequences encoding the same CDR3. V usage is TRBV6-1 and J usage is TRBJ1-2; weak D call: TRBD1 (5 bases). CDR1 MNHNS and CDR2 SASEGT come from the germline V gene. The length of the CDR3 is 12 residues. V dropped 1 base and J dropped 8 bases, with 8 bases sitting between them. Written as DNA, the CDR3 is TGTGCCAGCAGTGAAGGGGGGGTCGGCTACACCTTC. Translated: CASSEGGVGYTF.

The chain is built from TRBV6-4 and TRBJ1-5, with 9 bases fitting TRBD1. The CDR3 is 14 residues long. V dropped 4 bases and J dropped 7; count of bases not matched to a gene: 5. Germline-derived CDR1 and CDR2 are MRHNA and SNTAGT. CDR3 bases: TGTGCCAGCAGTGGGACAGGGGCGAAGCAGCCCCAGCATTTT. Translation gives CASSGTGAKQPQHF.

The CDR3 here is CASSSAGGRDTQYF. The CDR3, as DNA: TGTGCCAGCAGCTCAGCGGGGGGTCGCGATACGCAGTATTTT. The gene calls are TRBV9 and TRBJ2-3; the match to TRBD2 covers 9 bases. Losses at the gene ends were 4 bases for V and 6 bases for J; bases not matched to a gene: 6. Germline V gene data show CDR1 as SGDLS and CDR2 as YYNGEE. This CDR3 spans 14 amino acids. Combining the CDR3 with reference TRBV9 and TRBJ2-3 gives the whole variable domain DSGVTQTPKHLITATGQRVTLRCSPRSGDLSVYWYQQSLDQGLQFLIQYYNGEERAKGNILERFSAQQFPDLHSELNLSSLELGDSALYFCASSSAGGRDTQYFGPGTRLTVL.

This chain joins TRBV3-1 (or the pseudogene TRBV3-2) and TRBJ2-1; 12 bases agree with TRBD1. The CDR3 is made up of 15 amino acids. CDR1 and CDR2 (germline): LGHDT, YNNKEL (reference sequence). The trim removed 1 base at V and 7 bases at J, leaving 2 bases unmatched. DNA for the CDR3: TGTGCCAGCAGCCAAGGGGACAGGGGGCGGAATGAGCAGTTCTTC. Protein sequence: CASSQGDRGRNEQFF.

The genes are TRBV25-1 and TRBJ2-2; 7 bases line up with TRBD2. Germline CDR1 is MGHDK and CDR2 is SYGVNS. This CDR3 region has 14 residues. V lost 6 bases to trimming and J lost 5 bases; unmatched junction nucleotides: 6. Here the CDR3 reads CASRRETVTGELFF. CDR3 coding DNA: TGTGCCAGCAGGCGGGAGACAGTAACCGGGGAGCTGTTTTTT.

This clone was detected only once. This chain connects TRBV7-8 to TRBJ2-7; the D gene is possibly TRBD1 (6 bases). Germline CDR1 and CDR2: SGHVS and FQNEAQ. The CDR3 has 16 residues. Trimming removed 6 bases from V and 2 bases from J, with 20 bases in between. CDR3: CASRKVGASGPYEQYF. The CDR3 DNA reads TGTGCCAGCAGAAAAGTGGGGGCCTCGGGGCCCTACGAGCAGTACTTC.

The chain carries TRBV7-2 and TRBJ1-3; possible D gene TRBD1, 5 bases. The V end was cut by 0 bases, the J end by 4 bases, with 16 bases between. The length of the CDR3 is 17 residues. Germline V CDR1 and CDR2: SGHTA, FQGNSA. In DNA form, the CDR3 reads TGTGCCAGCAGCTTAGCTCCCCGGCGGGGGAAAGGAAACACCATATATTTT. Encoded protein: CASSLAPRRGKGNTIYF.

The chain links TRBV30 to TRBJ1-1; D gene uncertain. Trimming pared 0 bases from V and 0 bases from J, leaving 5 bases between. This CDR3 spans 13 amino acids. The germline V gene encodes CDR1 GTSNPN and CDR2 SVGIG (reference sequence). This CDR3 reads CAWSVLMNTEAFF. The CDR3 nucleotides read TGTGCCTGGAGTGTACTGATGAACACTGAAGCTTTCTTT.

V gene TRBV15 combines with J gene TRBJ2-3, with 7 bases that match TRBD2. This CDR3 has 14 residues. Germline trimming cut 3 bases from V and 2 bases from J; bases unmatched to any gene: 2. The germline gives CDR1 LNHNV, CDR2 YYDKDF (reference sequence). The CDR3 protein is CATSRGGDTDTQYF. The CDR3 DNA follows: TGTGCCACCAGCAGGGGGGGGGACACAGATACGCAGTATTTT.

V usage is TRBV6-2 or TRBV6-3 and J usage is TRBJ1-4, with unresolved D. Germline CDR1 reads MNHEY; CDR2 reads SVGEGT. V was pared by 3 bases and J by 0 bases, with 5 bases between. The CDR3 runs to 14 residues. In DNA form, the CDR3 reads TGTGCCAGCAGTTATACTTCAACTAATGAAAAACTGTTTTTT. Amino acids: CASSYTSTNEKLFF.

This chain joins TRBV4-2 and TRBJ2-1; 10 bases are shared with TRBD2. V trimming: 1 base; J trimming: 4 bases; junction bases outside the gene matches: 4. Germline-derived CDR1 and CDR2 are LGHNA and YNFKEQ. The CDR3 spans 16 residues. The CDR3 region is CASSQVLAGEYNEQFF. In nucleotides, the CDR3 is TGTGCCAGCAGCCAAGTCCTAGCGGGGGAATACAATGAGCAGTTCTTC.

A remark on this clone: Other DNA sequences in this sample translate to the same CDR3. The chain recombines TRBV5-4 with TRBJ1-3; TRBD1 is a possible D gene (5 bases). CDR1 is SGHNT and CDR2 is YYREEE in the germline V gene (reference sequence). The CDR3 loop spans 14 amino acids. Deletions cut 0 bases from V and 1 base from J, with 5 bases between. The CDR3 loop is CASSLAGSGNTIYF. DNA for the CDR3: TGTGCCAGCAGCTTGGCAGGGTCTGGAAACACCATATATTTT.

This rearrangement joins TRBV6-2 or TRBV6-3 to TRBJ2-5, with 7 bases matching TRBD1. J lost 5 bases, V lost 2 bases, and 8 bases had no gene match. Germline values: CDR1 MNHEY, CDR2 SVGEGT. CDR3 size: 15 residues. The CDR3 coding sequence is TGTGCCAGCAGTTACGCCCGACAGGGTAGGGAGACCCAGTACTTC. Protein: CASSYARQGRETQYF.

V is TRBV10-2 and J is TRBJ1-1; D may be TRBD1 (6 bases). Germline CDR1 is WSHSY and CDR2 is SAAADI. Deletions cut 4 bases from V and 3 bases from J, with 15 bases between. CDR3 length: 15 amino acids. The CDR3 spells CASSARQEGYTEAFF. For the CDR3, the DNA is TGCGCCAGCAGTGCACGACAGGAAGGGTACACTGAAGCTTTCTTT.

The chain has TRBV5-4 and TRBJ2-7; 7 bases fit TRBD2. This CDR3 has 15 amino acids. After removal of 0 bases from V and 0 bases from J, the junction contained 3 bases not matched to a gene. In germline, CDR1 is SGHNT, CDR2 YYREEE (reference sequence). CDR3 region: CASSLGRGSSYEQYF. Here the CDR3 DNA reads TGTGCCAGCAGCTTGGGGCGGGGGAGCTCCTACGAGCAGTACTTC.